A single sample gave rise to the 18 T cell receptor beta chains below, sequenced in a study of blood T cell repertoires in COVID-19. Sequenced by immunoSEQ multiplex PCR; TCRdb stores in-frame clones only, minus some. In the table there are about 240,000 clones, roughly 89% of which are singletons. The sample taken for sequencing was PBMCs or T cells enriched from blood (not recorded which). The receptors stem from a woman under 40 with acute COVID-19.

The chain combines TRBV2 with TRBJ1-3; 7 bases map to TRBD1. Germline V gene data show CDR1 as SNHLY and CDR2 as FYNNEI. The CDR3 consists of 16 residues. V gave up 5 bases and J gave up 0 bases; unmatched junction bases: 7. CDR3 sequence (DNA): TGTGCCAGCAGTTTACAGGGGCCTTACTCTGGAAACACCATATATTTT. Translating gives CASSLQGPYSGNTIYF.

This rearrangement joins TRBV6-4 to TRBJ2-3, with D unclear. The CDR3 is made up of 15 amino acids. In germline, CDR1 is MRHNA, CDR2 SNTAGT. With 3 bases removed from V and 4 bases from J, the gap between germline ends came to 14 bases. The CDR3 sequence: CASSESGDSPDTQYF. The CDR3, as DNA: TGTGCCAGCAGTGAGTCTGGAGATTCGCCAGATACGCAGTATTTT.

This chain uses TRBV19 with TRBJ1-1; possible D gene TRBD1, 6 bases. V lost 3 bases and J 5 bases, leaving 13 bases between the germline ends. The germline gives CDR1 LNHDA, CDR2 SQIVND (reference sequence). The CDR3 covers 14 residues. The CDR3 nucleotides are TGTGCCAGTAGTATGGGGCAGGGGAGAACTGAAGCTTTCTTT. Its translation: CASSMGQGRTEAFF.

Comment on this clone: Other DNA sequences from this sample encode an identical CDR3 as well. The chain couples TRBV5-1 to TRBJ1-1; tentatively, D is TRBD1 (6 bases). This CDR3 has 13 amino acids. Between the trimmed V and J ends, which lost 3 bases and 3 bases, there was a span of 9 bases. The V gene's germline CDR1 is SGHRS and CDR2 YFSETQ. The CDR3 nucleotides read TGCGCCAGCAGCTCGGACAGAGACACTGAAGCTTTCTTT. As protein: CASSSDRDTEAFF.

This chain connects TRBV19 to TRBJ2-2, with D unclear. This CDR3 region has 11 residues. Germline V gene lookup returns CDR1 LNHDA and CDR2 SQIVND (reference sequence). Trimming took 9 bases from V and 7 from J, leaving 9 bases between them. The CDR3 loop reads CASQQYGELFF. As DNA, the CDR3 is TGTGCCAGCCAACAGTACGGGGAGCTGTTTTTT. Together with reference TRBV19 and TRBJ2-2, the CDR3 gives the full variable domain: DGGITQSPKYLFRKEGQNVTLSCEQNLNHDAMYWYRQDPGQGLRLIYYSQIVNDFQKGDIAEGYSVSREKKESFPLTVTSAQKNPTAFYLCASQQYGELFFGEGSRLTVL.

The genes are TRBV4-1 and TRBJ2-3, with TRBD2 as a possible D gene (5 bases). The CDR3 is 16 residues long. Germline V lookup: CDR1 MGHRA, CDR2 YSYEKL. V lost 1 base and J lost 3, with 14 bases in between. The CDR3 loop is CASSQVMRRETDTQYF. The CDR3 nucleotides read TGCGCCAGCAGCCAAGTTATGAGAAGGGAGACAGATACGCAGTATTTT.

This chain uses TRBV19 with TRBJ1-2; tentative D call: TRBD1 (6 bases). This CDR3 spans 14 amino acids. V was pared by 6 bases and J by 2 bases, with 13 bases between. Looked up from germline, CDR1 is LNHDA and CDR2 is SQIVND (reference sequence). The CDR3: CASSSSTGNYGYTF. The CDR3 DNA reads TGTGCCAGTAGCTCATCGACAGGCAACTATGGCTACACCTTC.

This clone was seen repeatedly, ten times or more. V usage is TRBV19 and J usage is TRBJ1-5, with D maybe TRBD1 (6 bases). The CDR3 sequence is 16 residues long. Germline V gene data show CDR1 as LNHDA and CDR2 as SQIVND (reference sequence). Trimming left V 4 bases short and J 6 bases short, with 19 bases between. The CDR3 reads CASSTIPGHQVQPQHF. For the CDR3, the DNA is TGTGCCAGTAGTACAATCCCGGGACATCAAGTTCAGCCCCAGCATTTT.

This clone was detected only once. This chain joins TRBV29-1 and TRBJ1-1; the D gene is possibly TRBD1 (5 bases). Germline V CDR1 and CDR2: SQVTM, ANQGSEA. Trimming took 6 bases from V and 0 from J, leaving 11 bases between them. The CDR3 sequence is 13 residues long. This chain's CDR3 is CSVELTVNTEAFF. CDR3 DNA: TGCAGCGTGGAACTGACAGTGAACACTGAAGCTTTCTTT.

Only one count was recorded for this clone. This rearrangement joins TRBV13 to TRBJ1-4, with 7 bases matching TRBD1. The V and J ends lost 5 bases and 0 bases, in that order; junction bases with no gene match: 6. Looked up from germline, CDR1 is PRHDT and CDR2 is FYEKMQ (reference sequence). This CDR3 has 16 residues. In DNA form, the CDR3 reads TGTGCCAGCAGCACGTACAGGGGTGCAACTAATGAAAAACTGTTTTTT. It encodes CASSTYRGATNEKLFF. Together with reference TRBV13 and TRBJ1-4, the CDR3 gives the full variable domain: AAGVIQSPRHLIKEKRETATLKCYPIPRHDTVYWYQQGPGQDPQFLISFYEKMQSDKGSIPDRFSAQQFSDYHSELNMSSLELGDSALYFCASSTYRGATNEKLFFGSGTQLSVL.

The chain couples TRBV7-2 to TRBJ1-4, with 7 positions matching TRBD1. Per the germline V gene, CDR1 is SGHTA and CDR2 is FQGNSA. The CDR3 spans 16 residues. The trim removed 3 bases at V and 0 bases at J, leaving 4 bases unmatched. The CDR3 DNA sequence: TGTGCCAGCAGCTTTACAGGGGTTGCAACTAATGAAAAACTGTTTTTT. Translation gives CASSFTGVATNEKLFF.

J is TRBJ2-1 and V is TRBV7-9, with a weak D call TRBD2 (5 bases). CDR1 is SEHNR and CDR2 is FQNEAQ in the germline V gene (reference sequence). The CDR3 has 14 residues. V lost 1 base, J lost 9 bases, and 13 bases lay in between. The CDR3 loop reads CASSLGGQASEQFF. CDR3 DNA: TGTGCCAGCAGCTTAGGAGGGCAAGCTAGTGAGCAGTTCTTC.

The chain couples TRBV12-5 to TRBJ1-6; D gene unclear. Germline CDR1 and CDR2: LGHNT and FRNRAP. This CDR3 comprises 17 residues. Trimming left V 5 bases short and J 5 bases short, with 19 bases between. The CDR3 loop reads CASGPFTVPRDNSPLHF. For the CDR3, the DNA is TGTGCTAGTGGTCCCTTCACTGTACCGAGGGATAATTCACCCCTCCACTTT.

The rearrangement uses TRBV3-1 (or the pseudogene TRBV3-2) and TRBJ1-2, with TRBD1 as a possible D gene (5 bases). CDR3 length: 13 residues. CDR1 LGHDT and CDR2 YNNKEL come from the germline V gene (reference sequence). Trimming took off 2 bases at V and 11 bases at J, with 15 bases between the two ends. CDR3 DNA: TGTGCCAGCAGCCAAAAGGGGCGAGAGTGGTACACCTTC. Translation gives CASSQKGREWYTF.

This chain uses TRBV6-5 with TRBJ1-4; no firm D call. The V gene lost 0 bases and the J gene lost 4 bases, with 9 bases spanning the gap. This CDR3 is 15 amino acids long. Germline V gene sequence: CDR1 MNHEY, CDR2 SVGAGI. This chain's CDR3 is CASSYSPGRNEKLFF. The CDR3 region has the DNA TGTGCCAGCAGTTACTCACCAGGCCGTAATGAAAAACTGTTTTTT.

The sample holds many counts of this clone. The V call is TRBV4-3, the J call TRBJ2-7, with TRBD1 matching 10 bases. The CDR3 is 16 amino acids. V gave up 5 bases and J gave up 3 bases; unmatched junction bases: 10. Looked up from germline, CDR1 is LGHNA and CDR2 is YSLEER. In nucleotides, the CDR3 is TGCGCCAGCAGCTTCTCCGGGACAGGGGAAAGCTACGAGCAGTACTTC. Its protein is CASSFSGTGESYEQYF.

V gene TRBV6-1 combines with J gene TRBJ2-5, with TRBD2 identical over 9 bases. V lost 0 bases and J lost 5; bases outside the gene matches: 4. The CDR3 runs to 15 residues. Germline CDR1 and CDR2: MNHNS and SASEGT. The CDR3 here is CASSEARGGAETQYF. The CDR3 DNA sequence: TGTGCCAGCAGTGAAGCTCGCGGGGGGGCGGAGACCCAGTACTTC.

CDR3 amino acids: CASSYSEGMPETQYF. DNA for the CDR3: TGTGCCAGCAGTTACTCAGAGGGAATGCCGGAGACCCAGTACTTC. The V gene is TRBV6-5, the J gene TRBJ2-5; TRBD2 is a possible D gene (5 bases). V lost 0 bases to trimming and J lost 5 bases, with 13 bases between them. Germline V gene sequence: CDR1 MNHEY, CDR2 SVGAGI. The CDR3 length is 15 residues.